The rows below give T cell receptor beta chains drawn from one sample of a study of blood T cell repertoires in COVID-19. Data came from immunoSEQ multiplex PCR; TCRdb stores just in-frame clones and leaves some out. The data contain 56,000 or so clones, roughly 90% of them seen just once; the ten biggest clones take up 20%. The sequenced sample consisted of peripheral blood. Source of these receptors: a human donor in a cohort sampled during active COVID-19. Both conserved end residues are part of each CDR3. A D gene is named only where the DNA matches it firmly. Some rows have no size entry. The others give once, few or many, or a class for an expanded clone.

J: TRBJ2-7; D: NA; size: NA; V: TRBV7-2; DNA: TGTGCCAGCAGCTTAGTAGGGGTTCAGTACTTC; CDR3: CASSLVGVQYF
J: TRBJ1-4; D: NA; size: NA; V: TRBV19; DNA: TGTGCCAGTAGTGCATCGTCGTCCGCGGAAAAACTGTTTTTT; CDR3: CASSASSSAEKLFF
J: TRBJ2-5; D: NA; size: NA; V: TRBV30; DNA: TGTGCCTGGGGACGACAGTCTATCCAAGAGACCCAGTACTTC; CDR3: CAWGRQSIQETQYF
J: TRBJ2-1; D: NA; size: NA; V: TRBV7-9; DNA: TGTGCCAGCAGTGGTGGGGGCGGAAAAGTCTACAATGAGCAGTTCTTC; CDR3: CASSGGGGKVYNEQFF
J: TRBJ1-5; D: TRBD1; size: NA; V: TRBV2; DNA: TGTGCCAGCAGGGGACAGACTAGCAATCAGCCCCAGCATTTT; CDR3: CASRGQTSNQPQHF
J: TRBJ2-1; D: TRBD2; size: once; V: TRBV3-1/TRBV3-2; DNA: TGTGCCAGCAGCCAAGCGGGGGCGGGGGGGCCGCGTGGTGAGCAGTTCTTC; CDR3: CASSQAGAGGPRGEQFF
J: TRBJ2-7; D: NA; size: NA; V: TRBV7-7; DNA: TGTGCTAGCAGCTTAGGACCAGGGGTGACCTACGAGCAGTACTTC; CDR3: CASSLGPGVTYEQYF
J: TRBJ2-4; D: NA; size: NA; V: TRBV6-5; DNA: TGTGCCAGCAGTTACAGGACAGGGAGGGGGAACATTCAGTACTTC; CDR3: CASSYRTGRGNIQYF
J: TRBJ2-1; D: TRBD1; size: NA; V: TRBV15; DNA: TGTGCCACCAGCAGCCACAGGGGGTCAGGGAATGAGCAGTTCTTC; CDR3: CATSSHRGSGNEQFF
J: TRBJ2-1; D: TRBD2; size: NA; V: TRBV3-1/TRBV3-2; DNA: TGTGCCAGCAGCCAACGACTAGCGGGGGGGCCCCGGAACAATGAGCAGTTCTTC; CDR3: CASSQRLAGGPRNNEQFF
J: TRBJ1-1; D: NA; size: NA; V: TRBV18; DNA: TGTGCCAGCTCGTTTGACGTCGGGTCACGGAACACTGAAGCTTTCTTT; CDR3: CASSFDVGSRNTEAFF